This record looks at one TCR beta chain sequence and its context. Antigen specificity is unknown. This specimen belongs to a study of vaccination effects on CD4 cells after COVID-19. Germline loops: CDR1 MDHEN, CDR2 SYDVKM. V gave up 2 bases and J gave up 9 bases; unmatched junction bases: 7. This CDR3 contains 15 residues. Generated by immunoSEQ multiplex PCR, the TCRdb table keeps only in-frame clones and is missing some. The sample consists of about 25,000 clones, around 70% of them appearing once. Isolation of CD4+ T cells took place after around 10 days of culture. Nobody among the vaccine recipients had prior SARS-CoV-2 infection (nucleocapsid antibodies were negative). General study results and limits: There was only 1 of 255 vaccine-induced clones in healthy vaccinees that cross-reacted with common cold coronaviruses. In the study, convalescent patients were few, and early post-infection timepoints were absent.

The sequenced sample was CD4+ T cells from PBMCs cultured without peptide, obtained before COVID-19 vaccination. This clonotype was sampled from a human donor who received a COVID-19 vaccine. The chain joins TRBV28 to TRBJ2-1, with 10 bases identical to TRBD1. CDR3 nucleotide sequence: TGTGCCAGCAGTTTAGCGGGACAGGGGTTCTCTGAGCAGTTCTTC. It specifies CASSLAGQGFSEQFF.